This is a list of T cell receptor beta chains from one sample in a study of blood T cell repertoires in COVID-19. Some clones are missing from TCRdb's copy, which holds only in-frame ones; the method was immunoSEQ multiplex PCR. The sample has hundreds of thousands of clones; about 83% are singletons. Sample: PBMCs or T cells enriched from blood (not recorded which). These receptor sequences come from a woman between 50 and 59 years old who had recovered from COVID-19. Each CDR3 is given without its conserved first and last residue. Clone size is stated in some rows and not others, as once, few, many or a class when expanded.

cdr3_aa: ASSQNRVSTDTQY
clone_size: .
j_call: TRBJ2-3
v_call: TRBV2

cdr3_aa: ASAGAKPNYGYT
clone_size: .
j_call: TRBJ1-2
v_call: TRBV7-2

cdr3_aa: ASSTLGLAGGPGSYNEQF
clone_size: .
j_call: TRBJ2-1
v_call: TRBV19

cdr3_aa: ASSYPLAGPGELF
clone_size: .
j_call: TRBJ2-2
v_call: TRBV6-2/TRBV6-3

cdr3_aa: ASSFYGDTQY
clone_size: .
j_call: TRBJ2-3
v_call: TRBV7-2

cdr3_aa: ASSLLAGGRLTDTQY
clone_size: .
j_call: TRBJ2-3
v_call: TRBV5-6

cdr3_aa: AWSLGQSKAF
clone_size: .
j_call: TRBJ1-1
v_call: TRBV30

cdr3_aa: ASSPPPGGYT
clone_size: few
j_call: TRBJ1-2
v_call: TRBV6-5

cdr3_aa: ASSIKQTYQPQH
clone_size: few
j_call: TRBJ1-5
v_call: TRBV19

cdr3_aa: AGTGHGNTGELF
clone_size: once
j_call: TRBJ2-2
v_call: TRBV10-1

cdr3_aa: ASRGTGAFGETQY
clone_size: .
j_call: TRBJ2-5
v_call: TRBV3-1/TRBV3-2

cdr3_aa: ASSKEYSVSYNEQF
clone_size: few
j_call: TRBJ2-1
v_call: TRBV5-1

cdr3_aa: ASSSGGGAGNTIY
clone_size: few
j_call: TRBJ1-3
v_call: TRBV7-2

cdr3_aa: ASSDHSYEQY
clone_size: .
j_call: TRBJ2-7
v_call: TRBV25-1

cdr3_aa: ASQLAGGTLAKNIQY
clone_size: .
j_call: TRBJ2-4
v_call: TRBV3-1/TRBV3-2

cdr3_aa: ATSRDWGQAFYT
clone_size: .
j_call: TRBJ1-2
v_call: TRBV15

cdr3_aa: ASREGQGWRTF
clone_size: once
j_call: TRBJ1-1
v_call: TRBV12-3/TRBV12-4

cdr3_aa: ASSLVAGAFTDTQY
clone_size: .
j_call: TRBJ2-3
v_call: TRBV7-2

cdr3_aa: ASGGQGAYEQY
clone_size: few
j_call: TRBJ2-7
v_call: TRBV2

cdr3_aa: ASSSGTGAKNIQY
clone_size: once
j_call: TRBJ2-4
v_call: TRBV27

cdr3_aa: ASSLSESPKREKLF
clone_size: once
j_call: TRBJ1-4
v_call: TRBV7-9

cdr3_aa: ASSLGMREKLF
clone_size: .
j_call: TRBJ1-4
v_call: TRBV12-3/TRBV12-4

cdr3_aa: ASSLGGQISGGYT
clone_size: once
j_call: TRBJ1-2
v_call: TRBV7-2

cdr3_aa: ASSGGLPKENIQY
clone_size: .
j_call: TRBJ2-4
v_call: TRBV10-1

cdr3_aa: ASSSGGATNEKLF
clone_size: .
j_call: TRBJ1-4
v_call: TRBV27

cdr3_aa: ASSFGGGAQNEQF
clone_size: .
j_call: TRBJ2-1
v_call: TRBV5-1

cdr3_aa: ASSDRVGNQPQH
clone_size: .
j_call: TRBJ1-5
v_call: TRBV28

cdr3_aa: ASADRSLSYEQY
clone_size: few
j_call: TRBJ2-7
v_call: TRBV10-3

cdr3_aa: ASSWGQALNEQF
clone_size: .
j_call: TRBJ2-1
v_call: TRBV5-1

cdr3_aa: ASSLDKIYGYT
clone_size: .
j_call: TRBJ1-2
v_call: TRBV5-1

cdr3_aa: ASSFAGTSNTGELF
clone_size: .
j_call: TRBJ2-2
v_call: TRBV28

cdr3_aa: ASSLEGTNTEAF
clone_size: .
j_call: TRBJ1-1
v_call: TRBV5-1

cdr3_aa: ASSQDRRDFTGELF
clone_size: .
j_call: TRBJ2-2
v_call: TRBV4-3

cdr3_aa: ASSYPLYTQY
clone_size: once
j_call: TRBJ2-3
v_call: TRBV7-2

cdr3_aa: ASSNREVRVQPQH
clone_size: .
j_call: TRBJ1-5
v_call: TRBV19

cdr3_aa: ASSLNEGRKGYT
clone_size: .
j_call: TRBJ1-2
v_call: TRBV7-3

cdr3_aa: ASSSTGGFLANYGYT
clone_size: .
j_call: TRBJ1-2
v_call: TRBV7-9

cdr3_aa: ASSLAGGEQF
clone_size: once
j_call: TRBJ2-1
v_call: TRBV7-2

cdr3_aa: ASRHRGGEDGYT
clone_size: .
j_call: TRBJ1-2
v_call: TRBV19

cdr3_aa: ASSWWTTQNTEAF
clone_size: .
j_call: TRBJ1-1
v_call: TRBV7-9

cdr3_aa: ASSYEARYEQY
clone_size: .
j_call: TRBJ2-7
v_call: TRBV6-6

cdr3_aa: ASSLVLTDEQY
clone_size: .
j_call: TRBJ2-7
v_call: TRBV11-2

cdr3_aa: ASSLRPTSGAISSYEQY
clone_size: .
j_call: TRBJ2-7
v_call: TRBV5-1

cdr3_aa: ASSRARQVSYEQY
clone_size: .
j_call: TRBJ2-7
v_call: TRBV5-6

cdr3_aa: ASSEAKGVLNYGYT
clone_size: .
j_call: TRBJ1-2
v_call: TRBV6-1

cdr3_aa: ASSADRADYGYT
clone_size: .
j_call: TRBJ1-2
v_call: TRBV5-1

cdr3_aa: ATSRVVDTEAF
clone_size: .
j_call: TRBJ1-1
v_call: TRBV15

cdr3_aa: ASSQVGDWTNTIY
clone_size: .
j_call: TRBJ1-3
v_call: TRBV4-3

cdr3_aa: ASSQEGSRQPQH
clone_size: .
j_call: TRBJ1-5
v_call: TRBV3-1/TRBV3-2